This T cell receptor beta chain was profiled in a study of tumor-infiltrating lymphocytes in localized non-small cell lung cancer. Study outcomes and limitations: Compared with uninvolved lung, tumors showed higher T cell infiltration by TCRbeta sequencing. No link was found between tumor T-cell fraction and recurrence-free survival.

This clone has a handful of counts. Its antigen is unidentified. Other nucleotide sequences from this sample produce the same CDR3. TCRdb keeps only in-frame clones here, not all; method: immunoSEQ multiplex PCR. The sample lists about 23,000 clones, 73% occurring once. The sequenced sample consisted of lung tumor tissue. The receptor was derived from a human donor with non-small cell lung cancer.

CDR3 amino acids: CASSQAGQETQYF. The DNA for the CDR3 is TGTGCCAGCAGCCAAGCGGGGCAAGAGACCCAGTACTTC. The rearrangement uses TRBV14 and TRBJ2-5; perhaps TRBD2 as D (5 bases). CDR3 length: 13 amino acids. Trimming shortened V by 1 base and J by 2 bases, and 5 bases separated the two germline ends. Per the germline V gene, CDR1 is SGHDN and CDR2 is FVKESK.